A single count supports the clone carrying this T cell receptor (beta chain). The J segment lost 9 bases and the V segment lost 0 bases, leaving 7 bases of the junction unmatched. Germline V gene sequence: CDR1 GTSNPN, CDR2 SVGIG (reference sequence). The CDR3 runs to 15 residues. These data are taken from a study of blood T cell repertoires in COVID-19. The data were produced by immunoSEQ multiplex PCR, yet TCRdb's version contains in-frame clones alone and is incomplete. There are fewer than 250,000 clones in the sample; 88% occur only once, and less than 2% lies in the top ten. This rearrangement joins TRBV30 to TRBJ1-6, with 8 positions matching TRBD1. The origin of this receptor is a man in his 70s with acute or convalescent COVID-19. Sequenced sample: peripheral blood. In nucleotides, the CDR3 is TGTGCCTGGAGTGTGCTGGACAGGGTAACTTCACCCCTCCACTTT. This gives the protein CAWSVLDRVTSPLHF.